This T cell receptor (beta chain) is drawn from a study of identical twins. TCRdb re-called the 5' RACE reads through MiXCR, storing one row per CDR3 protein. This table has more than 400,000 distinct CDR3 sequences, around 15% appearing once. This clonotype was seen a handful of times. V was clipped by 1 base and J by 1 base, with 9 bases between them. The germline V gene encodes CDR1 SGHKS and CDR2 YYEKEE (reference sequence). The CDR3 runs 15 residues. The sample also formed part of further work on yellow fever vaccine responses in identical twins.

The TCR was taken from a woman under 30 in good health. The V gene is TRBV5-5, the J gene TRBJ1-5; D not resolved. The sample comprised CD4+ T cells sorted from blood. The chain's CDR3 is CASSLLGGSNQPQHF. The CDR3 coding sequence is TGTGCCAGCAGCTTGTTGGGTGGGAGCAATCAGCCCCAGCATTTT.